The 16 T cell receptor beta chains below all came from one sample that was sequenced in a study of blood T cell repertoires in COVID-19 (dated by TCRdb to 2018 to 2020). Library creation used the immunoSEQ multiplex PCR assay. TCRdb provides this immuneACCESS table in a form limited to in-frame rearrangements. Some clones are lacking; in checked studies, under half of them reflect an unresolved V gene, and why the rest are absent is not known. For this sample there are over 10,000 clones; approximately 91% appear just once. Jointly, the top ten make up 14% of the sample. The sequenced sample was peripheral blood. All receptors come from a human donor in a cohort sampled during active COVID-19.

The rearrangement joins TRBV6-1 to TRBJ2-7; a weak D match, TRBD1 (6 bases). CDR3 size: 16 residues. Trimming stripped 0 bases from V and 0 bases from J, with 12 bases between. CDR1 and CDR2 (germline): MNHNS, SASEGT. The CDR3 loop is CASSEAATGLSYEQYF. CDR3 nucleotides: TGTGCCAGCAGTGAAGCGGCGACAGGTCTCTCCTACGAGCAGTACTTC.

The chain is built from TRBV19 and TRBJ2-6, with D unclear. There are 16 residues in the CDR3. Germline V gives CDR1 LNHDA, CDR2 SQIVND (reference sequence). Trimming pared 1 base from V and 0 bases from J, leaving 7 bases between. The CDR3 loop is CASSIGLFSGANVLTF. The CDR3 DNA is TGTGCCAGTAGTATAGGTTTATTCTCTGGGGCCAACGTCCTGACTTTC.

CDR3 sequence: CASSKGGTSPDTQYF. CDR3 coding DNA: TGTGCCAGCAGCAAAGGAGGGACTTCCCCAGATACGCAGTATTTT. The chain joins TRBV7-9 to TRBJ2-3, with D possibly matching TRBD2 (6 bases). Trimming left V 5 bases short and J 4 bases short, with 16 bases between. The V gene's germline CDR1 is SEHNR and CDR2 FQNEAQ (reference sequence). This CDR3 contains 15 residues.

The rearrangement uses TRBV7-9 and TRBJ2-7, with 8 bases lining up with TRBD2. Germline lookup yields CDR1 SEHNR and CDR2 FQNEAQ (reference sequence). The ends lost 1 base at V and 3 bases at J; junction bases unmatched: 5. This CDR3 comprises 15 residues. This CDR3 reads CASSLEGSGVYEQYF. CDR3 coding DNA: TGTGCCAGCAGCTTAGAGGGTAGCGGGGTCTACGAGCAGTACTTC.

The V call is TRBV7-8, the J call TRBJ2-3; D uncertain. The CDR3 length is 13 residues. Germline lookup yields CDR1 SGHVS and CDR2 FQNEAQ. Trimming took off 2 bases at V and 4 bases at J, with 7 bases between the two ends. CDR3 region: CASSLSLPDTQYF. The CDR3 DNA reads as TGTGCCAGCAGCTTATCTCTCCCAGATACGCAGTATTTT.

The V and J genes are TRBV5-6 and TRBJ2-1, with TRBD2 identical over 8 bases. The CDR3 extends over 15 amino acids. Germline values: CDR1 SGHDT, CDR2 YYEEEE. V trimming: 1 base; J trimming: 2 bases; junction bases outside the gene matches: 2. CDR3 region: CASSLNGGAYNEQFF. CDR3 nucleotides: TGTGCCAGCAGCTTGAACGGGGGGGCCTACAATGAGCAGTTCTTC.

V usage is TRBV15 and J usage is TRBJ2-7; 7 nucleotides line up with TRBD1. Trimming cost V 2 bases and J 5 bases; bases outside gene matches: 15. The length of the CDR3 is 17 residues. Germline assignment: CDR1 LNHNV and CDR2 YYDKDF (reference sequence). The CDR3 loop is CATSRTNDRVIGNEQYF. CDR3 in DNA: TGTGCCACCAGCAGAACCAACGACAGGGTGATCGGTAACGAGCAGTACTTC.

The genes are TRBV29-1 and TRBJ2-6, with D unresolved. The CDR3 covers 16 residues. V was trimmed by 5 bases and J by 5 bases, leaving 19 bases between them. CDR1 SQVTM and CDR2 ANQGSEA come from the germline V gene. The CDR3 protein is CSVRNALQSRANVLTF. The CDR3 bases are TGCAGCGTTAGGAACGCACTACAAAGTCGGGCCAACGTCCTGACTTTC.

J is TRBJ2-1 and V is TRBV5-1, with 12 bases lining up with TRBD2. The CDR3 covers 19 residues. The V gene's germline CDR1 is SGHRS and CDR2 YFSETQ. Trimming took 2 bases from V and 0 from J; bases not matched to a gene: 9. The CDR3 is CASSFGTSGGPSSYNEQFF. The CDR3 coding sequence is TGCGCCAGCAGCTTTGGAACTAGCGGGGGGCCGAGCTCCTACAATGAGCAGTTCTTC.

The V and J genes are TRBV23-1 and TRBJ2-7, with 10 nucleotides matching TRBD1. TRBV23-1 is treated as an ORF (open reading frame) with a function not yet certain. V dropped 4 bases and J dropped 3; count of bases not matched to a gene: 6. The CDR3 is 15 amino acids. The CDR3 here is CASSRLRDRGYEQYF. CDR3 DNA sequence: TGCGCCAGCAGTCGCCTCCGGGACAGGGGCTACGAGCAGTACTTC.

This chain links TRBV19 with TRBJ2-4, with 9 bases lining up with TRBD2. The length of the CDR3 is 18 residues. The germline gives CDR1 LNHDA, CDR2 SQIVND (reference sequence). Losses at the gene ends were 5 bases for V and 0 bases for J; bases not matched to a gene: 11. The CDR3 bases are TGTGCCAGTAGTCCCCCAGCGGGGGGACCAGTAGCCAAAAACATTCAGTACTTC. It specifies CASSPPAGGPVAKNIQYF.

V is TRBV6-5 and J is TRBJ1-5, with 7 bases that match TRBD1. Unmatched junction bases numbered 3, after V lost 3 bases and J lost 4 bases. Germline assignment: CDR1 MNHEY and CDR2 SVGAGI. The CDR3 has 14 amino acids. The CDR3 protein is CASSYSGGNQPQHF. The CDR3 DNA follows: TGTGCCAGCAGTTATTCAGGGGGAAATCAGCCCCAGCATTTT.

The rearrangement links TRBV5-1 to TRBJ2-1; D call uncertain. The germline V gene has CDR1 SGHRS and CDR2 YFSETQ. The CDR3 runs to 11 residues. V was clipped by 0 bases and J by 9 bases, with 4 bases between them. The CDR3 bases are TGCGCCAGCAGCTTGGCTCTTGAGCAGTTCTTC. This gives the protein CASSLALEQFF.

V gene TRBV2 combines with J gene TRBJ2-5, with TRBD2 matching 10 bases. The CDR3 is made up of 15 amino acids. The V gene end was trimmed by 1 base and the J gene end by 9 bases; junction bases not matched to a gene: 8. The germline CDR1 and CDR2 sequences are SNHLY and FYNNEI. Here the CDR3 reads CASSEVRTSGSAQYF. In DNA, the CDR3 is TGTGCCAGCAGTGAAGTGAGGACTAGCGGATCGGCCCAGTACTTC.

This chain connects TRBV6-5 to TRBJ2-5; D remains unclear. There are 14 residues in the CDR3. Trimming removed 0 bases at V and 1 base at J, with 6 bases between. Germline V lookup: CDR1 MNHEY, CDR2 SVGAGI. The CDR3 region is CASSYSRVQETQYF. In DNA, the CDR3 is TGTGCCAGCAGTTACTCCCGGGTCCAAGAGACCCAGTACTTC.

The chain joins TRBV5-4 to TRBJ2-1; perhaps TRBD2 as D (6 bases). Trimming stripped 3 bases from V and 3 bases from J, with 13 bases between. CDR1 and CDR2 from the germline V gene are SGHNT and YYREEE (reference sequence). The CDR3 loop spans 15 amino acids. CDR3 sequence reads: CASSSAGQGYNEQFF. The CDR3 nucleotides are TGTGCCAGCAGCTCAGCGGGTCAGGGCTACAATGAGCAGTTCTTC.